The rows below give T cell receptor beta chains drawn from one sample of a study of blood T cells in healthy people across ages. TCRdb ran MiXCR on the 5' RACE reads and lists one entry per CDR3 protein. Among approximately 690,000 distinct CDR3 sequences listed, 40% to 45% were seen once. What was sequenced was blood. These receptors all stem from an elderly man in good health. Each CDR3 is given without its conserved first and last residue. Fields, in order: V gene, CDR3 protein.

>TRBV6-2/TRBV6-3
ASSSFDRDGTPYNEQF
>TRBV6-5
ASRKTTIYEQY
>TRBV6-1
ASSEYASTDTQY
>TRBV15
ATSRVTSGAYNEQF
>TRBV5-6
ASSLEGLPSYEQY
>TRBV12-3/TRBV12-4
ASSLGTDRVTDTQY
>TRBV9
ASSVAGGLNEQF
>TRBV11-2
ASSLRGTLEETQY
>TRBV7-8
ASSPASPGAF
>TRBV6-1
ASSARTGGEH
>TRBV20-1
SASEPNTEAF
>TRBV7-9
ASIPRTSGNQETQY
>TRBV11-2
ASRQTLAGTGDTQY
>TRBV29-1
SVEDVRRDTQY
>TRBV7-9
ASSPTAISSYEQY
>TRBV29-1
SVEARQGVSYEQY
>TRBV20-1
SARETSGSTGELF
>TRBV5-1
ASSLRQAGHEQY
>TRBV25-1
ASSFGTHEQY
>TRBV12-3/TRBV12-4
ASRSGGTNTEAF
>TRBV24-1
ATSDYLRGQNIQY
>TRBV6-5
ASSTKREQY
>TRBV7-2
ASRPTGGWAVNEQF
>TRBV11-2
ASSRTTPGQANNEQF